This T cell receptor beta chain was retrieved from a study of T-cell reconstitution after alpha-beta-depleted transplantation in children. As it was prepared, the TCRbeta library received unique molecular identifiers. One entry per CDR3 protein, called by TCRdb with MiXCR from the PCR reads. Here the sample spans 600,000 to 700,000 distinct CDR3 sequences, around a sixth being singletons. Many counts were recorded for this clonotype. The CDR3 runs 17 residues. Germline assignment: CDR1 DFQATT and CDR2 SNEGSKA (reference sequence). Trimming at V came to 1 base and at J to 6 bases, leaving 14 bases not matched to a gene.

This TCR came from a human donor who donated a stem cell graft to a child with acute myeloid leukemia. Sequencing was performed on PBMCs from the stem cell graft donor, taken from the stem cell graft. The rearrangement links TRBV20-1 to TRBJ2-3, with 9 bases identical to TRBD2. This chain's CDR3 is CSARGPSRGGPWDTQYF. In DNA, the CDR3 is TGCAGTGCTAGAGGGCCTTCGCGGGGGGGCCCATGGGATACGCAGTATTTT.